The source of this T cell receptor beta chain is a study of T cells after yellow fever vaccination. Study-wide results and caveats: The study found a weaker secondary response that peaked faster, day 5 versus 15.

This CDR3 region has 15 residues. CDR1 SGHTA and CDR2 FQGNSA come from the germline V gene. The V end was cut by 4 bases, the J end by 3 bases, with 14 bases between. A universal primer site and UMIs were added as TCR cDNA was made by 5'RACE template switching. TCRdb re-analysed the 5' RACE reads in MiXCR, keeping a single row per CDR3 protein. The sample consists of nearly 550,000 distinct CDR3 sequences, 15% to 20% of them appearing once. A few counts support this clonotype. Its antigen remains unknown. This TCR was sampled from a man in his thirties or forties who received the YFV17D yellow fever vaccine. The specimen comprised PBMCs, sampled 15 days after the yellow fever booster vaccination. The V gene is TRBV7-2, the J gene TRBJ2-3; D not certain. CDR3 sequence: CASSYGASGTDTQYF. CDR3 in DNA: TGTGCCAGCAGCTATGGAGCTTCGGGTACAGATACGCAGTATTTT.